This T cell receptor (beta chain) was recovered during a study of blood T cell repertoires in COVID-19. Study context: Sample material is recorded as cDNA or gDNA derived from T cells, B-cell-depleted T cells, or PBMCs.

This CDR3 is 14 amino acids long. Germline CDR1 MNHEY, CDR2 SMNVEV (reference sequence). V gave up 6 bases and J gave up 5 bases, with 14 bases separating them. The authors' processing: Scientists estimated how many nucleated cells there were by amplifying reference gene primers. TCRdb keeps only in-frame clones here, not all; method: immunoSEQ multiplex PCR. V, J and clone size are taken as reported in that table, and D and trimming were inferred from the DNA itself. Of roughly 300,000 clones in the sample, over 75% are singletons; the top ten hold roughly 7.3%. This rearrangement joins TRBV27 to TRBJ2-1; D might be TRBD1 (8 bases). Sequencing was done on a sample of peripheral blood. The TCR sequence derives from a woman aged 25 to 39 with COVID-19, enrolled during active disease. In DNA, the CDR3 is TGTGCCAGCAGCAGCGGGACAGGAGACAATGAGCAGTTCTTC. It encodes CASSSGTGDNEQFF.